This TCR beta chain comes out of a study of T cell clones after liver transplantation. Study findings and constraints: Migration into the graft, not deletion, may explain lost graft donor-reactive T cells.

Germline values: CDR1 MNHNY, CDR2 SVGAGI (reference sequence). V shed 6 bases, J shed 8 bases, and the junction held 13 bases outside the gene matches. The CDR3 has 16 amino acids. Clones were read by immunoSEQ multiplex PCR, and TCRdb kept only the in-frame ones, dropping some. The sample lists roughly 67,000 clones, 85% to 95% occurring once. As for this clone: Antigen specificity is unknown.

The sequence derives from a human patient who received a liver transplant. The T cells may come from the graft donor. V gene TRBV6-6 combines with J gene TRBJ2-1; 10 bases fit TRBD2. Sequencing used CD4+ T cells from blood, obtained about 25 months after liver transplant. This chain's CDR3 is CASSRSAGGPGYEQFF. For the CDR3, the DNA is TGTGCCAGCAGCCGCTCAGCGGGAGGGCCCGGGTATGAGCAGTTCTTC.